One TCR beta chain is described in this entry. This clonotype was observed a few times. Its specific antigen is unknown. Base qualities are not provided; no much larger clone lies one nucleotide away. Instrument on record: Illumina HiSeq 2500. TCR beta libraries were prepared by quantitative 5'-RACE with molecular barcodes. As for the original processing: Disease-linked TCR variants were identified with a new computational method built on a probabilistic model of VDJ rearrangement. The public reads were reprocessed in TCRdb via fastp at Q25 and MiXCR, keeping in-frame beta chains. Rows matching on CDR3 protein sequence are summarized as one entry with the most common DNA and genes. The V and J calls, along with clone size, are taken from TCRdb and not from the paper's own processing. A total of fewer than 200,000 distinct CDR3 sequences appear in this sample, approximately 20% of them only once. Of the sample, about 8% is held by the ten largest clones.

V is reduced by 3 bases and J by 7 bases, leaving a spacing of 12 bases between them. The germline V gene (reference sequence) gives CDR1 as LNHDA and CDR2 as SQIVND. CDR3 length: 13 amino acids, cysteine to phenylalanine. Only the CDR3 DNA is retained, 39 bases long and in frame from the first base. The data were taken from a study of CD8 T cells in ankylosing spondylitis (TCRdb year 2017). In the study overall: T cell receptor beta repertoires were profiled in healthy donors and ankylosing spondylitis patients so that disease-linked TCR variants could be found. The full study cohort was made up of about 25 ankylosing spondylitis patients and 108 healthy donors. Peripheral blood was sampled, and synovial fluid was also collected from ankylosing spondylitis patients.

The paper as a whole reports these results and caveats: The disease-linked clones were reported to be significantly enriched in matched synovial fluid samples from ankylosing spondylitis patients. A TCR beta motif of several highly homologous amino acid variants appeared characteristic of blood from ankylosing spondylitis patients. Some TCR beta motif variants had previously been reported in synovial fluid and blood of reactive arthritis patients, which suggested common disease-initiation mechanisms. The disease-linked clones showed a CD8+ phenotype and occurred at relatively low frequencies in peripheral blood.

The chain is made from TRBV19 and TRBJ2-5, with an unclear D gene assignment. The sequenced sample was blood, either unsorted or a sorted T cell fraction (not recorded which). The sequence came from a male donor with ankylosing spondylitis or in good health (not recorded which). The DNA reads as follows: TGTGCCAGTAGTATCCTAGTCCTCGGGACCCAGTACTTC. Its amino acids are CASSILVLGTQYF.